The clone carrying this TCR beta chain was counted a single time. Its cognate antigen is unknown. This entry comes from a study of Ad26.COV2.S vaccination and SARS-CoV-2 variants. The study's findings and limits: Vaccine and placebo recipients had comparable breadth of non-spike TCRs. Higher spike-specific TCR breadth was found in vaccine recipients than in placebo recipients.

This sample's treatment: about 20 received Ad26.COV2.S at low or high dose, single or two shots; 5 received placebo; per-sample allocation not given. Sampling happened 63 days after the first vaccine or placebo injection. Measured with immunoSEQ multiplex PCR; TCRdb has only the in-frame clones, and not every one. The sample holds a few hundred thousand clones; about nine tenths are singletons and the top ten take around 2%. CDR3 length equals 13 residues. V lost 5 bases and J lost 8; bases outside the gene matches: 3. Looked up from germline, CDR1 is MNHEY and CDR2 is SVGAGI. This receptor was identified in a person aged 18-65 years who received the Ad26.COV2.S COVID-19 vaccine or a placebo. The chain has TRBV6-5 and TRBJ2-2, with 9 bases lining up with TRBD2. Here the sequenced sample was peripheral blood, taken in a trial of Ad26.COV2.S vaccine versus placebo. The chain's CDR3 is CASSTGLAGELFF. The CDR3 DNA is TGTGCCAGCAGTACTGGACTAGCGGGGGAGCTGTTTTTT.